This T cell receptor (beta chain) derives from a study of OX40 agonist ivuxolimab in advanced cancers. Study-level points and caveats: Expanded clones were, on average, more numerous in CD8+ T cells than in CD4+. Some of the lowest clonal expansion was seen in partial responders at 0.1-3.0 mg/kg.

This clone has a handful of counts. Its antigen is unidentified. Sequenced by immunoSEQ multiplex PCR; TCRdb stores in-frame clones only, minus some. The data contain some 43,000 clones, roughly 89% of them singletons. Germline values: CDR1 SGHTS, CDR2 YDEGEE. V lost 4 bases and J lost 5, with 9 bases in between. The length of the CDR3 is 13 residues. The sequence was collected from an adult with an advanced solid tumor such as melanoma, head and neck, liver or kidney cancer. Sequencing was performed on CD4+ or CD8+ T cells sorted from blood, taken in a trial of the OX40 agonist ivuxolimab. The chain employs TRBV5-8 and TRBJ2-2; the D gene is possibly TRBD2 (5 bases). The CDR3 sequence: CASSPGLTGELFF. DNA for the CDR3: TGTGCCAGCAGCCCGGGATTGACCGGGGAGCTGTTTTTT.